The next 32 T cell receptor beta chains were all read from a single sample in a study of control samples from healthy donors and cancer patients. Only in-frame clones appear in the TCRdb table, and some are missing; sequencing was by immunoSEQ multiplex PCR. The sample holds under 150,000 clones, approximately 89% seen once. Sequencing used blood. Receptor source: a man aged 60-69 years in good health.

The chain is built from TRBV6-6 and TRBJ1-5, with D maybe TRBD1 (5 bases). Germline loops: CDR1 MNHNY, CDR2 SVGAGI (reference sequence). This CDR3 spans 19 amino acids. V lost 5 bases to trimming and J lost 3 bases, with 26 bases between them. Here the CDR3 DNA reads TGTGCCAGCAGTCGGCAGGGACTTTATGCTTCTGATAACAATCAGCCCCAGCATTTT. It translates to CASSRQGLYASDNNQPQHF.

The chain couples TRBV28 to TRBJ1-1; 9 positions match TRBD1. The germline gives CDR1 MDHEN, CDR2 SYDVKM. V was pared by 2 bases and J by 4 bases, with 5 bases of the junction left unmatched. This CDR3 spans 15 amino acids. CDR3 loop: CASSLRDRVFTEAFF. The CDR3 region has the DNA TGTGCCAGCAGTTTACGGGACAGGGTGTTCACTGAAGCTTTCTTT.

The V gene is TRBV5-1, the J gene TRBJ2-7; 11 bases are shared with TRBD2. The germline CDR1 and CDR2 sequences are SGHRS and YFSETQ. CDR3 length equals 14 residues. Germline trimming cut 2 bases from V and 3 bases from J; bases unmatched to any gene: 1. CDR3 sequence (DNA): TGCGCCAGCAGCTTTACTAGCGGGGGCTACGAGCAGTACTTC. Translating gives CASSFTSGGYEQYF.

The CDR3 reads CASSLRGGGLLADTQYF. Written as DNA, the CDR3 is TGTGCCAGCAGCCTTCGAGGGGGGGGATTACTCGCAGATACGCAGTATTTT. V is TRBV7-2 and J is TRBJ2-3, with D perhaps TRBD2 (7 bases). The ends were cut back, 5 bases at V and 4 bases at J, with 22 bases in the middle. The CDR3 spans 17 residues. Per germline, CDR1 SGHTA and CDR2 FQGNSA.

V and J are TRBV5-6 and TRBJ2-3, with 10 bases lining up with TRBD1. Germline V gene sequence: CDR1 SGHDT, CDR2 YYEEEE. The CDR3 spans 16 residues. With 1 base clipped from V and 4 bases from J, the junction kept 6 bases outside the gene matches. CDR3 nucleotide sequence: TGTGCCAGCAGCTTGACTTCCGGGACAGGGGCAGATACGCAGTATTTT. Protein: CASSLTSGTGADTQYF.

CDR3 sequence reads: CASRGQGSVSKNIQYF. The DNA of the CDR3 is TGTGCCAGCAGAGGACAGGGGAGTGTTTCCAAAAACATTCAGTACTTC. This chain connects TRBV27 to TRBJ2-4, with 9 nucleotides matching TRBD1. Germline CDR1 MNHEY, CDR2 SMNVEV (reference sequence). This CDR3 is built from 16 residues. V shed 6 bases and J 2 bases; nucleotides not matched to a gene: 8.

The CDR3 sequence is CAWKSRDRGSGNTIYF. The CDR3 nucleotides are TGTGCCTGGAAGTCCCGGGACAGGGGATCTGGAAACACCATATATTTT. This chain links TRBV30 with TRBJ1-3, with 10 bases lining up with TRBD1. Germline CDR1 is GTSNPN and CDR2 is SVGIG (reference sequence). This CDR3 has 16 residues. V was pared by 4 bases and J by 1 base, with 7 bases of the junction left unmatched.

This rearrangement joins TRBV2 to TRBJ1-4; no clear D gene. Germline V gene lookup returns CDR1 SNHLY and CDR2 FYNNEI. V was pared by 6 bases and J by 5 bases, with 13 bases between. The CDR3 consists of 14 residues. The CDR3 protein is CASRMTNPNEKLFF. The CDR3 DNA reads TGTGCCAGCAGGATGACCAACCCCAATGAAAAACTGTTTTTT.

V usage is TRBV15 and J usage is TRBJ2-7; 7 bases line up with TRBD1. The CDR3 extends over 15 amino acids. CDR1 is LNHNV and CDR2 is YYDKDF in the germline V gene (reference sequence). The trim removed 0 bases at V and 7 bases at J, leaving 9 bases unmatched. CDR3 coding DNA: TGTGCCACCAGCAGAGATACAGGGGTGCAAAGGGAGCAGTACTTC. It codes for CATSRDTGVQREQYF.

J is TRBJ2-1 and V is TRBV7-2; D unresolved. CDR1 is SGHTA and CDR2 is FQGNSA in the germline V gene. CDR3 length: 13 residues. V lost 5 bases, J lost 8 bases, and 13 bases lay in between. Here the CDR3 DNA reads TGTGCCAGCAGCCCCCCCGGTGCGCATGAGCAGTTCTTC. This gives the protein CASSPPGAHEQFF.

In DNA form, the CDR3 reads TGTGCCAGTAGTCCCCCGACAGGGGGTCTCAATCAGCCCCAGCATTTT. This gives the protein CASSPPTGGLNQPQHF. The chain uses TRBV19 and TRBJ1-5; 9 bases line up with TRBD1. The CDR3 has 16 residues. The junction had 8 bases not matched to a gene; V was cut back by 5 bases and J by 3 bases. Germline CDR1 reads LNHDA; CDR2 reads SQIVND (reference sequence). The whole variable domain, filled in from reference TRBV19 and TRBJ1-5, reads DGGITQSPKYLFRKEGQNVTLSCEQNLNHDAMYWYRQDPGQGLRLIYYSQIVNDFQKGDIAEGYSVSREKKESFPLTVTSAQKNPTAFYLCASSPPTGGLNQPQHFGDGTRLSIL.

The chain combines TRBV11-2 with TRBJ1-2, with D unresolved. The CDR3 is 13 residues long. CDR1 SGHAT and CDR2 FQNNGV come from the germline V gene. The V gene lost 5 bases and the J gene lost 6 bases, with 13 bases spanning the gap. CDR3 sequence: CASSMRAGDGYTF. The CDR3 region has the DNA TGTGCCAGCAGCATGCGGGCTGGCGATGGCTACACCTTC.

V usage is TRBV6-6 and J usage is TRBJ1-2; weak D call: TRBD1 (5 bases). V lost 6 bases, J lost 4 bases, and 12 bases lay in between. The CDR3 consists of 13 residues. The germline V gene encodes CDR1 MNHNY and CDR2 SVGAGI (reference sequence). Here the CDR3 reads CASSGRGSYGYTF. The CDR3 DNA reads as TGTGCCAGCAGCGGCCGGGGGTCCTATGGCTACACCTTC.

Of note for this clone: Other nucleotide sequences from this sample produce the same CDR3. The chain links TRBV9 to TRBJ1-1, with D perhaps matching TRBD1 (5 bases). With 2 bases removed from V and 7 bases from J, the gap between germline ends came to 6 bases. Germline V gene sequence: CDR1 SGDLS, CDR2 YYNGEE. The CDR3 covers 11 residues. The CDR3 nucleotides are TGTGCCAGCAGCGTCGGGGGTGAAGCTTTCTTT. It encodes CASSVGGEAFF. Full variable domain (rest looked up from reference TRBV9 and TRBJ1-1): DSGVTQTPKHLITATGQRVTLRCSPRSGDLSVYWYQQSLDQGLQFLIQYYNGEERAKGNILERFSAQQFPDLHSELNLSSLELGDSALYFCASSVGGEAFFGQGTRLTVV.

The rearrangement uses TRBV3-1 (or the pseudogene TRBV3-2) and TRBJ2-7; possibly TRBD2 for D (7 bases). The CDR3 totals 14 residues. V was pared by 4 bases and J by 2 bases, with 12 bases between. Germline-derived CDR1 and CDR2 are LGHDT and YNNKEL (reference sequence). CDR3 nucleotide sequence: TGTGCCAGCAGCCGAGGGGGGGACGCCTACGAGCAGTACTTC. This encodes CASSRGGDAYEQYF.

This chain connects TRBV18 to TRBJ2-2, with D perhaps TRBD2 (7 bases). Germline V gene lookup returns CDR1 KGHSH and CDR2 LQKENI. Trimming shortened V by 3 bases and J by 6 bases, and 20 bases separated the two germline ends. The length of the CDR3 is 17 residues. CDR3 protein: CASSPQVAGAGAGELFF. CDR3 coding DNA: TGTGCCAGCTCACCTCAAGTCGCAGGGGCGGGGGCCGGGGAGCTGTTTTTT.

The V call is TRBV7-9, the J call TRBJ1-2; D ambiguous. Germline CDR1 and CDR2: SEHNR and FQNEAQ (reference sequence). This CDR3 is 14 amino acids long. V dropped 4 bases and J dropped 4 bases, with 13 bases sitting between them. The CDR3 protein is CASSSPREFYGYTF. The CDR3 bases are TGTGCCAGCAGCTCACCGCGGGAGTTCTATGGCTACACCTTC.

The genes are TRBV5-1 and TRBJ1-4; D gene ambiguous. Germline CDR1 reads SGHRS; CDR2 reads YFSETQ. This CDR3 spans 15 amino acids. V was shortened by 0 bases and J by 6 bases, with 12 bases between the two germline ends. CDR3 protein: CASSLVVGRDEKLFF. The CDR3 DNA follows: TGCGCCAGCAGCTTGGTGGTAGGGAGGGATGAAAAACTGTTTTTT.

The CDR3 here is CASSSQGGTEAFF. Here the CDR3 DNA reads TGTGCCAGCAGCTCCCAGGGGGGCACTGAAGCTTTCTTT. The chain uses TRBV7-3 and TRBJ1-1; 7 bases match TRBD1. Looked up from germline, CDR1 is SGHTA and CDR2 is FQGTGA. The trim removed 4 bases at V and 4 bases at J, leaving 3 bases unmatched. The CDR3 is made up of 13 amino acids.

The chain is built from TRBV18 and TRBJ2-3; 9 nucleotides line up with TRBD2. V lost 3 bases to trimming and J lost 3 bases; unmatched junction nucleotides: 7. The CDR3 is made up of 16 amino acids. Germline V gene sequence: CDR1 KGHSH, CDR2 LQKENI. The CDR3 region is CASSPETAGGTDTQYF. The CDR3 DNA sequence: TGTGCCAGCTCACCGGAGACCGCGGGGGGGACAGATACGCAGTATTTT.

The chain links TRBV9 to TRBJ1-4, with TRBD1 as a possible D gene (5 bases). This CDR3 has 16 amino acids. V was clipped by 4 bases and J by 5 bases, with 18 bases between them. The germline V gene has CDR1 SGDLS and CDR2 YYNGEE. The CDR3, as DNA: TGTGCCAGCAGCCCCGGGGGGGGAATACCCAATGAAAAACTGTTTTTT. This encodes CASSPGGGIPNEKLFF.

The chain links TRBV2 to TRBJ1-6; the match to TRBD1 covers 10 bases. The V segment lost 5 bases and the J segment 9 bases; nucleotides outside the gene matches: 7. The CDR3 has 15 residues. The V gene's germline CDR1 is SNHLY and CDR2 FYNNEI. The CDR3 DNA reads as TGTGCCAGCAGTCGACAGGGGGCGGAAGCTTCACCCCTCCACTTT. Translated: CASSRQGAEASPLHF. The full variable domain, in which reference TRBV2 and TRBJ1-6 provide the parts outside the CDR3, is EPEVTQTPSHQVTQMGQEVILRCVPISNHLYFYWYRQILGQKVEFLVSFYNNEISEKSEIFDDQFSVERPDGSNFTLKIRSTKLEDSAMYFCASSRQGAEASPLHFGNGTRLTVT.

The CDR3 nucleotides read TGTGCCAGCAGACCCTCATGGGGGAGTATCACTGAAGCTTTCTTT. Translation gives CASRPSWGSITEAFF. The rearrangement links TRBV28 to TRBJ1-1; possibly TRBD1 for D (5 bases). The CDR3 loop spans 15 amino acids. V lost 6 bases and J lost 4, with 18 bases in between. Germline V gene lookup returns CDR1 MDHEN and CDR2 SYDVKM. The whole variable domain, remainder taken from reference TRBV28 and TRBJ1-1, is DVKVTQSSRYLVKRTGEKVFLECVQDMDHENMFWYRQDPGLGLRLIYFSYDVKMKEKGDIPEGYSVSREKKERFSLILESASTNQTSMYLCASRPSWGSITEAFFGQGTRLTVV.

This clone has a handful of counts. This sequence joins TRBV6-4 and TRBJ1-1; no reliable D call. From germline, CDR1 is MRHNA and CDR2 SNTAGT. The CDR3 is made up of 9 amino acids. V was pared by 2 bases and J by 8 bases, with 0 bases between. The CDR3 DNA reads TGTGCCAGCAGTGACGAAGCTTTCTTT. The encoded protein is CASSDEAFF.

The chain carries TRBV19 and TRBJ2-1; D call uncertain. The CDR3 sequence is 15 residues long. Trimming cost V 6 bases and J 0 bases, with 12 bases left between them. Germline CDR1 reads LNHDA; CDR2 reads SQIVND (reference sequence). CDR3 amino acids: CASRPDPSSYNEQFF. The CDR3 bases are TGTGCCAGTAGACCAGACCCGAGCTCCTACAATGAGCAGTTCTTC.

The chain has TRBV7-8 and TRBJ1-4, with a possible D match to TRBD1 (5 bases). The CDR3 totals 17 residues. Between the trimmed V and J ends, which lost 4 bases and 0 bases, there was a span of 15 bases. CDR1 and CDR2 (germline): SGHVS, FQNEAQ. This chain's CDR3 is CASSSIPGTSTNEKLFF. The CDR3 nucleotides read TGTGCCAGCAGCTCTATTCCCGGGACCTCAACTAATGAAAAACTGTTTTTT.

The chain recombines TRBV5-1 with TRBJ1-3; possibly TRBD1 for D (6 bases). V shed 3 bases and J shed 8 bases, with 24 bases lying between them. The CDR3 is 17 amino acids. The germline CDR1 and CDR2 sequences are SGHRS and YFSETQ. The CDR3 DNA is TGCGCCAGCAGCTGGGGGATAGCAGGGGAGGCTGGTGACACCATATATTTT. It codes for CASSWGIAGEAGDTIYF. Variable domain in full (rest from reference TRBV5-1 and TRBJ1-3): KAGVTQTPRYLIKTRGQQVTLSCSPISGHRSVSWYQQTPGQGLQFLFEYFSETQRNKGNFPGRFSGRQFSNSRSEMNVSTLELGDSALYLCASSWGIAGEAGDTIYFGEGSWLTVV.

The rearrangement uses TRBV7-2 and TRBJ2-3; TRBD1 aligns across 8 bases. Germline V lookup: CDR1 SGHTA, CDR2 FQGNSA. Losses at the gene ends were 6 bases for V and 0 bases for J; bases not matched to a gene: 11. The CDR3 loop spans 17 amino acids. CDR3 region: CASRLQGAGGSTDTQYF. The CDR3 DNA reads as TGTGCCAGCAGACTTCAAGGGGCAGGGGGCAGCACAGATACGCAGTATTTT.

The chain recombines TRBV19 with TRBJ1-2; D possibly corresponds to TRBD1 (6 bases). V lost 3 bases, J lost 2 bases, and 13 bases lay in between. The germline V gene encodes CDR1 LNHDA and CDR2 SQIVND (reference sequence). CDR3 length: 15 amino acids. This CDR3 is CASSIGGDTNYGYTF. The DNA of the CDR3 is TGTGCCAGTAGTATCGGCGGGGACACCAACTATGGCTACACCTTC.

The rearrangement uses TRBV18 and TRBJ1-6; 8 bases line up with TRBD1. J lost 7 bases, V lost 4 bases, and 9 bases had no gene match. The CDR3 extends over 16 amino acids. Germline V CDR1 and CDR2: KGHSH, LQKENI. Here the CDR3 DNA reads TGTGCCAGCTCACAAAACCTTGACAGGGGAAATTCACCCCTCCACTTT. Protein: CASSQNLDRGNSPLHF.

The chain has TRBV6-5 and TRBJ1-6, with D possibly being TRBD1 (5 bases). Germline lookup yields CDR1 MNHEY and CDR2 SVGAGI. V dropped 6 bases and J dropped 4 bases, with 10 bases sitting between them. The CDR3 contains 14 residues. For the CDR3, the DNA is TGTGCCAGCAGAGAGGGACGTTATAATTCACCCCTCCACTTT. Translation gives CASREGRYNSPLHF.

This CDR3 is CASSPQGQGSWDTQYF. For the CDR3, the DNA is TGTGCCAGCAGCCCCCAGGGACAGGGGTCATGGGATACGCAGTATTTT. The chain links TRBV11-2 to TRBJ2-3; 10 bases agree with TRBD1. Germline values: CDR1 SGHAT, CDR2 FQNNGV. J lost 6 bases, V lost 5 bases, and 11 bases had no gene match. This CDR3 is 16 amino acids long.